This TCR beta chain was found in a study of cytomegalovirus exposure and HLA in healthy donors. The primer mix had 60 Vbeta and 13 Jbeta primers. This table comes from immunoSEQ multiplex PCR, and its TCRdb copy is limited to in-frame clones, with some not included. The sample carries around 200,000 clones, 70% recorded once. In its sample, this clone was seen a few times. This CDR3 has 14 residues. CDR1 is LNHDA and CDR2 is SQIVND in the germline V gene (reference sequence). Trimming removed 3 bases from V and 4 bases from J, with 12 bases in between. J is TRBJ1-2 and V is TRBV19; D not certain. Sequences were obtained from PBMCs. The clonotype was recovered from a man aged 35-49 years in good health and CMV-seropositive. As DNA, the CDR3 is TGTGCCAGTAGTATTCCCGGACTGTTCTATGGCTACACCTTC. This sequence encodes CASSIPGLFYGYTF.